One and the same sample provided the 11 T cell receptor beta chains below, sequenced in a study of shared clonotypes between healthy human individuals. Positively selected for CCR7, the CD45RO-negative cells used as naive CD8 cells excluded terminally differentiated effector memory CD45RA+ cells. Clones were read by immunoSEQ multiplex PCR, and TCRdb kept only the in-frame ones, dropping some. In the table there are approximately 1.9 million clones, roughly 93% of which are singletons. Sequenced material: naive CD8+ T cells from PBMCs. The receptors were gathered from a man in his late teens or twenties in good health. Some clones in this sample may be carry-over from other donors' samples.

This clone has only one observation. V is TRBV29-1 and J is TRBJ2-2; the D gene is possibly TRBD1 (7 bases). CDR3 length: 14 residues. The V end lost 3 bases, the J end lost 3 bases, and 11 bases lay between the germline ends. Germline V gene lookup returns CDR1 SQVTM and CDR2 ANQGSEA. The CDR3 protein is CSVDFRGDTGELFF. DNA for the CDR3: TGCAGCGTTGATTTCAGGGGGGACACCGGGGAGCTGTTTTTT.

The rearrangement joins TRBV19 to TRBJ2-3; possible D gene TRBD2, 5 bases. V was trimmed by 6 bases and J by 6 bases, leaving 13 bases between them. The germline V gene has CDR1 LNHDA and CDR2 SQIVND (reference sequence). The CDR3 contains 13 residues. The CDR3 DNA reads TGTGCCAGTAGCCCCGGGATCCGGGATACGCAGTATTTT. Translated, it gives CASSPGIRDTQYF. The whole variable domain, filled in from reference TRBV19 and TRBJ2-3, reads DGGITQSPKYLFRKEGQNVTLSCEQNLNHDAMYWYRQDPGQGLRLIYYSQIVNDFQKGDIAEGYSVSREKKESFPLTVTSAQKNPTAFYLCASSPGIRDTQYFGPGTRLTVL.

This chain joins TRBV25-1 and TRBJ2-7; 10 nucleotides align to TRBD1. This CDR3 comprises 12 residues. In germline, CDR1 is MGHDK, CDR2 SYGVNS. V lost 3 bases and J lost 10; bases outside the gene matches: 3. CDR3: CASSDGTGAQYF. The CDR3 coding sequence is TGTGCCAGCAGTGACGGGACAGGGGCACAGTACTTC.

The gene calls are TRBV5-6 and TRBJ1-1; 9 positions agree with TRBD1. V lost 3 bases and J lost 9; bases outside the gene matches: 9. The CDR3 extends over 14 amino acids. The germline V gene encodes CDR1 SGHDT and CDR2 YYEEEE. CDR3 region: CASSSGTGLIQAFF. CDR3 coding DNA: TGTGCCAGCAGCTCCGGGACAGGGTTGATTCAAGCTTTCTTT.

The chain joins TRBV19 to TRBJ2-7, with 8 positions matching TRBD1. Per the germline V gene, CDR1 is LNHDA and CDR2 is SQIVND (reference sequence). The CDR3 has 15 amino acids. The J segment lost 5 bases and the V segment lost 2 bases, leaving 8 bases of the junction unmatched. Here the CDR3 DNA reads TGTGCCAGTAGTATATTCGGACAGGGTAGCGACGAGCAGTACTTC. The encoded protein is CASSIFGQGSDEQYF.

The chain carries TRBV19 and TRBJ2-2; perhaps TRBD1 as D (5 bases). The V gene's germline CDR1 is LNHDA and CDR2 SQIVND (reference sequence). Between the trimmed V and J ends, which lost 6 bases and 0 bases, there was a span of 8 bases. CDR3 length: 14 residues. The CDR3 DNA is TGTGCCAGTAGGACAGAGGCGAACACCGGGGAGCTGTTTTTT. This encodes CASRTEANTGELFF.

This rearrangement joins TRBV11-2 to TRBJ2-6; 11 bases line up with TRBD1. CDR1 and CDR2 from the germline V gene are SGHAT and FQNNGV. CDR3 length equals 17 residues. V dropped 8 bases and J dropped 5; count of bases not matched to a gene: 11. CDR3 nucleotides: TGTGCCAGCGCGCAAAAGGACAGGGGGCGGTGGGCCAACGTCCTGACTTTC. Translated: CASAQKDRGRWANVLTF.

V usage is TRBV7-9 and J usage is TRBJ1-1; D possibly corresponds to TRBD1 (5 bases). Germline lookup yields CDR1 SEHNR and CDR2 FQNEAQ (reference sequence). V lost 4 bases, J lost 8 bases, and 17 bases lay in between. The CDR3 length is 14 residues. CDR3 loop: CASSSAPRGYEAFF. The CDR3 nucleotides read TGTGCCAGCAGCTCGGCCCCAAGGGGATACGAAGCTTTCTTT.

This rearrangement joins TRBV6-5 to TRBJ2-2; no clear D gene. The CDR3 is 11 amino acids. Germline values: CDR1 MNHEY, CDR2 SVGAGI. The germline V and J ends were trimmed by 7 bases and 3 bases, with 3 bases remaining between them. For the CDR3, the DNA is TGTGCCAGCACTCACACCGGGGAGCTGTTTTTT. Protein sequence: CASTHTGELFF.

In DNA, the CDR3 is TGTGCCACCTCGTGGCGCTCCTACAATGAGCAGTTCTTC. Encoded protein: CATSWRSYNEQFF. The chain recombines TRBV11-2 with TRBJ2-1; D remains unclear. Germline V gene lookup returns CDR1 SGHAT and CDR2 FQNNGV. The CDR3 covers 13 residues. Trimming stripped 10 bases from V and 0 bases from J, with 10 bases between.

The rearrangement joins TRBV9 to TRBJ2-7; D is uncertain. The V and J ends lost 0 bases and 7 bases respectively, with 11 bases between them. This CDR3 is built from 13 residues. The germline gives CDR1 SGDLS, CDR2 YYNGEE. The CDR3 DNA is TGTGCCAGCAGCGTAGAGGGCTTGGGAGAGCAGTACTTC. It is translated as CASSVEGLGEQYF.